These T cell receptor beta chains were read from a single sample in a study of blood T cell repertoires in COVID-19. Libraries were prepared by immunoSEQ multiplex PCR; TCRdb keeps only in-frame clonotypes and omits some of them. The table lists tens of thousands of clones, 80% of them singletons. The sample consisted of peripheral blood. Receptors were obtained from a human donor in a cohort sampled during active COVID-19. Both conserved end residues are part of each CDR3. Fields, in order: D gene, clone size, V gene, CDR3 length, J gene, CDR3 DNA, CDR3 protein. D genes are given only for firm matches. For some rows the clone size is stated as once, few or many, or as a class when expanded; others skip it.

-	-	TRBV7-2	14	TRBJ1-1	TGTGCCAGCAGCTTAGTCGCGGGCGAAACTGAAGCTTTCTTT	CASSLVAGETEAFF
-	-	TRBV4-1	15	TRBJ2-7	TGCGCCAGCAGCCAAGACGGGGGGCCCTCCTACGAGCAGTACTTC	CASSQDGGPSYEQYF
-	-	TRBV3-1/TRBV3-2	14	TRBJ1-1	TGTGCCAGCAGCCTACGGGAGAGGAACACTGAAGCTTTCTTT	CASSLRERNTEAFF
-	once	TRBV6-5	15	TRBJ2-1	TGTGCCAGCAGTTACGGGGGGGGAGGGGGCAATGAGCAGTTCTTC	CASSYGGGGGNEQFF
-	-	TRBV19	15	TRBJ2-6	TGTGCCAGTAGTGCTACAGGGATTGGGGCCAACGTCCTGACTTTC	CASSATGIGANVLTF
-	-	TRBV9	15	TRBJ1-1	TGTGCCAGCAGCGTAGGGGTAGGGGTGAACACTGAAGCTTTCTTT	CASSVGVGVNTEAFF
-	few	TRBV5-4	13	TRBJ1-6	TGTGCCAGCAGCCCGGCCGCGGGTTCACCCCTCCACTTT	CASSPAAGSPLHF
-	once	TRBV21-1	16	TRBJ2-7	TGTGCCAGCAGCAAAGCTAAGGACAGGTCTCGCTACGAGCAGTACTTC	CASSKAKDRSRYEQYF
TRBD2	-	TRBV28	13	TRBJ2-7	TGTGCCAGCACCTCTGGGAGGGCCGGCGAGCAGTACTTC	CASTSGRAGEQYF
-	-	TRBV25-1	11	TRBJ1-2	TGTGCCAGCAGTGAGGGACAAGCTTACACCTTC	CASSEGQAYTF
TRBD1	-	TRBV28	15	TRBJ1-6	TGTGCCAGCAGAGCCCGGGACAGGCCGAATTCACCCCTCCACTTT	CASRARDRPNSPLHF
TRBD2	-	TRBV11-2	14	TRBJ2-5	TGTGCCAGCAGGAGGACTAGCACGGCGGAGACCCAGTACTTC	CASRRTSTAETQYF
-	-	TRBV28	11	TRBJ1-1	TGTGCCAGCAGTGGGAGAACTGAAGCTTTCTTT	CASSGRTEAFF
TRBD2	-	TRBV5-1	18	TRBJ2-1	TGCGCCAGCAGCCTAGGACTAGCGGGAGGGATAAGTAGGAATGAGCAGTTCTTC	CASSLGLAGGISRNEQFF
TRBD1	once	TRBV11-2	16	TRBJ2-2	TGTGCCAGCAGCCTTGTGACAGGGGACCACACCGGGGAGCTGTTTTTT	CASSLVTGDHTGELFF
-	few	TRBV28	15	TRBJ2-7	TGTGCCAGCGGTGTGGGGGCTATGGTCTCTCGCGAGCAGTACTTC	CASGVGAMVSREQYF
TRBD1	-	TRBV19	14	TRBJ1-1	TGTGCCAGTAGTACCCGGGACAGGGGGCGGTTGGCTTTCTTT	CASSTRDRGRLAFF
TRBD2	-	TRBV19	16	TRBJ2-3	TGTGCCAGTAGTATATCCGGAGCGGGAGGTCCGGATACGCAGTATTTT	CASSISGAGGPDTQYF
TRBD1	-	TRBV7-8	14	TRBJ1-1	TGTGCCAGCAGCCGAAGGGACAGAAACACTGAAGCTTTCTTT	CASSRRDRNTEAFF
-	-	TRBV6-1	15	TRBJ2-7	TGTGCCAGCAGTGAAGCTGCGGGACAGACCTACGAGCAGTACTTC	CASSEAAGQTYEQYF
TRBD2	-	TRBV3-1/TRBV3-2	15	TRBJ2-7	TGTGCCAGCAGCTTGGGGAGACTAGCGGACTACGAGCAGTACTTC	CASSLGRLADYEQYF
-	-	TRBV11-3	14	TRBJ2-3	TGTGCCAGCAGCGCTACTAGCCGCACAGATACGCAGTATTTT	CASSATSRTDTQYF
TRBD1	-	TRBV2	12	TRBJ1-5	TGTGTCACGGGACAGCCTGATCAGCCCCAGCATTTT	CVTGQPDQPQHF
-	once	TRBV10-3	16	TRBJ1-2	TGTGCCATCAGTGAGTCTAGAGGGTCTCTCCCCTATGGCTACACCTTC	CAISESRGSLPYGYTF
-	-	TRBV24-1	14	TRBJ2-7	TGTGCCACCAGGGGGCAGGGAACCCTGTACGAGCAGTACTTC	CATRGQGTLYEQYF
TRBD1	-	TRBV19	14	TRBJ2-7	TGTGCCAGTAGTATACGAGGGGGCCCCTACGAGCAGTACTTC	CASSIRGGPYEQYF
-	few	TRBV19	14	TRBJ1-1	TGTGCCAGTAGTCCTTACCGACTGGACAGAGAAGCTTTCTTT	CASSPYRLDREAFF
TRBD2	-	TRBV3-1/TRBV3-2	15	TRBJ2-3	TGTGCCAGCAGCCTGTCTAGCGGAATCACAGATACGCAGTATTTT	CASSLSSGITDTQYF
-	-	TRBV24-1	15	TRBJ1-4	TGTGCCACCAGTGTGGGGTCGGCAGGGAAAGAAAAACTGTTTTTT	CATSVGSAGKEKLFF
-	-	TRBV13	13	TRBJ1-1	TGTGCCAGCAGCTTCCTTGACTCACCCAGAGCTTTCTTT	CASSFLDSPRAFF
TRBD1	-	TRBV6-5	15	TRBJ1-5	TGTGCCAGCAGTCGGGCCGGGACAGAAAATCAGCCCCAGCATTTT	CASSRAGTENQPQHF
-	-	TRBV7-9	13	TRBJ1-1	TGTGCCAGCAGCCTGGACGGAGGGACTGAAGCTTTCTTT	CASSLDGGTEAFF
TRBD1	-	TRBV4-2	15	TRBJ2-7	TGTGCCAGCAGCCAGGCGGACAGGGGACCCTCCGAGCAGTACTTC	CASSQADRGPSEQYF
-	-	TRBV14	14	TRBJ1-2	TGTGCCAGCAGCCAACGCCTCCAGGGCGGCGGCTACACCTTC	CASSQRLQGGGYTF
-	-	TRBV7-2	14	TRBJ1-2	TGTGCCAGCAGCCCTCGGACAACATTATATGGCTACACCTTC	CASSPRTTLYGYTF
-	-	TRBV6-1	13	TRBJ1-2	TGTGCCAGCAGTGAGAACAGGGACCGAGGCTACACCTTC	CASSENRDRGYTF
TRBD1	-	TRBV7-6	19	TRBJ2-7	TGTGCCAGCAGCTTAGCGCCCGGAGGAGGGACAGGGTCTCCCTACGAGCAGTACTTC	CASSLAPGGGTGSPYEQYF
TRBD2	few	TRBV5-6	16	TRBJ2-7	TGTGCCAGCGGGGGTTCTAGCGGGACAGTGGGCTACGAGCAGTACTTC	CASGGSSGTVGYEQYF
-	-	TRBV2	13	TRBJ2-7	TGTGCCAGCAGTGGTGAACTTTTCTACGAGCAGTACTTC	CASSGELFYEQYF
TRBD1	-	TRBV5-1	14	TRBJ1-6	TGCGCCAGCAGCTTGACAGGGGTTAATTCACCCCTCCACTTT	CASSLTGVNSPLHF
-	-	TRBV5-1	14	TRBJ2-1	TGCGCCAGCAGCTCGGATACAGTCTACAATGAGCAGTTCTTC	CASSSDTVYNEQFF
-	few	TRBV14	13	TRBJ2-7	TGTGCCAGCAGCGCGGGACCGCCGGGGGAGCAGTACTTC	CASSAGPPGEQYF
TRBD1	-	TRBV7-2	16	TRBJ1-6	TGTGCCAGCAGTTGGGGGACAGGACTTTATAATTCACCCCTCCACTTT	CASSWGTGLYNSPLHF
-	-	TRBV12-3/TRBV12-4	12	TRBJ1-2	TGTGCCAGCAGTTTAACCAGGGTTGGCTACACCTTC	CASSLTRVGYTF
-	-	TRBV28	12	TRBJ2-3	TGTGCCAGCGGGCCCCTCACAGATACGCAGTATTTT	CASGPLTDTQYF
TRBD2	-	TRBV3-1/TRBV3-2	16	TRBJ2-2	TGTGCCAGCAGCCCGATGGGGGGAGGGTGGACCGGGGAGCTGTTTTTT	CASSPMGGGWTGELFF
-	-	TRBV6-6	14	TRBJ1-1	TGTGCCAGCAGTTACGAGGGTCAGAGGACTGAAGCTTTCTTT	CASSYEGQRTEAFF
TRBD1	-	TRBV4-1	14	TRBJ1-2	TGCGCCAGCAGCCAGGGACAGGGGTTCTATGGCTACACCTTC	CASSQGQGFYGYTF
TRBD1	-	TRBV6-5	14	TRBJ2-7	TGTGCCAGCAGGGGACAGGGTGGTGCCTACGAGCAGTACTTC	CASRGQGGAYEQYF
TRBD1	-	TRBV7-9	14	TRBJ1-6	TGTGCCAGCAGCTCGGGACAGGGGAATTCACCCCTCCACTTT	CASSSGQGNSPLHF
-	-	TRBV28	16	TRBJ2-3	TGTGCCAGCAGTCCGCAGACTGTTCGTAGCACAGATACGCAGTATTTT	CASSPQTVRSTDTQYF
-	-	TRBV5-6	16	TRBJ1-1	TGTGCCAGCACCCGTTCAGGGGTACGCTGGAACACTGAAGCTTTCTTT	CASTRSGVRWNTEAFF